A single sample is the source of the 25 T cell receptor beta chains below, sequenced in a study of early T cells in non-severe SARS-CoV-2 infection. TCRdb analysed the 5' RACE reads with MiXCR anew, one entry per CDR3 protein. Altogether 30,000 or so distinct CDR3 sequences are present, approximately 5.1% being singletons, with the ten largest covering around 25%. The specimen sequenced was whole blood. All receptors derive from an adult who was a healthcare worker with PCR-confirmed SARS-CoV-2 infection or an uninfected control (not recorded which).

This clonotype has only a few counts. The V gene is TRBV3-2, the J gene TRBJ2-1; TRBD1, the D gene given by the table, was not confirmed from the DNA. TRBV3-2 represents a pseudogene. The CDR3 totals 16 residues. CDR3 in DNA: TGTGCCAGCAGCCAAGGACAGGGGGCGCACTACAATGAGCAGTTCTTC. Protein product: CASSQGQGAHYNEQFF.

A note on this clonotype: A single base separates this from a much larger clone, so it may be a read error. This chain joins TRBV27 and TRBJ2-7; TRBD1 matches at 7 bases. This CDR3 has 15 amino acids. The junction had 4 bases not matched to a gene; V was cut back by 1 base and J by 1 base. The germline CDR1 and CDR2 sequences are MNHEY and SMNVEV (reference sequence). The CDR3 loop reads CASSLFGDSSYEQYF. CDR3 in DNA: TGTGCCAGCAGTTTATTCGGGGACAGTTCCTACGAGCAGTACTTC.

This clonotype was seen at least ten times. The rearrangement links TRBV5-5 to TRBJ1-6, with D unclear. V was clipped by 0 bases and J by 7 bases, with 11 bases between them. This CDR3 has 15 amino acids. CDR1 SGHKS and CDR2 YYEKEE come from the germline V gene (reference sequence). CDR3 protein: CASSLVDRGNSPLHF. Here the CDR3 DNA reads TGTGCCAGCAGCTTGGTAGATCGTGGGAATTCACCCCTCCACTTT.

At least ten counts were recorded for this clonotype. The chain is built from TRBV2 and TRBJ1-5, with D unresolved. V dropped 6 bases and J dropped 1 base, with 13 bases sitting between them. Germline-derived CDR1 and CDR2 are SNHLY and FYNNEI. The CDR3 contains 15 residues. The CDR3 sequence: CASSKGGGSNQPQHF. The CDR3 region has the DNA TGTGCCAGCAGCAAAGGCGGCGGAAGCAATCAGCCCCAGCATTTT.

The chain combines TRBV12-5 with TRBJ2-7; the match to TRBD2 covers 10 bases. The CDR3 runs to 16 residues. Germline lookup yields CDR1 LGHNT and CDR2 FRNRAP. V was clipped by 10 bases and J by 0 bases; unmatched bases: 12. This CDR3 is CATPRTSGRTSYEQYF. CDR3 in DNA: TGTGCTACCCCTCGGACTAGCGGCCGAACCTCCTACGAGCAGTACTTC.

This clonotype was seen ten or more times. The rearrangement uses TRBV7-8 and TRBJ1-6; 7 bases are shared with TRBD1. Per germline, CDR1 SGHVS and CDR2 FQNEAQ. This CDR3 is 17 amino acids long. V dropped 6 bases and J dropped 3; count of bases not matched to a gene: 11. CDR3 nucleotide sequence: TGTGCCAGCAGATTCGGAGACAGGGACCTCTATAATTCACCCCTCCACTTT. Translated: CASRFGDRDLYNSPLHF.

This clonotype was picked up many times. The rearrangement joins TRBV28 to TRBJ1-6; tentatively, D is TRBD1 (5 bases). Trimming cost V 3 bases and J 8 bases, with 14 bases left between them. CDR1 and CDR2 from the germline V gene are MDHEN and SYDVKM. There are 15 residues in the CDR3. CDR3 nucleotides: TGTGCCAGCAGTTTTGTAGGGGCCAGGTATTCACCCCTCCACTTT. Encoded protein: CASSFVGARYSPLHF.

The chain combines TRBV6-6 with TRBJ1-2; no definite D call. The ends were cut back, 6 bases at V and 4 bases at J, with 12 bases in the middle. Germline-derived CDR1 and CDR2 are MNHNY and SVGAGI (reference sequence). The CDR3 totals 13 residues. Here the CDR3 DNA reads TGTGCCAGCAGGTCGACCCCCTCCTATGGCTACACCTTC. Protein: CASRSTPSYGYTF.

The V and J genes are TRBV6-6 and TRBJ2-3, with 7 bases that match TRBD2. Unmatched junction bases numbered 5, after V lost 8 bases and J lost 3 bases. The germline V gene encodes CDR1 MNHNY and CDR2 SVGAGI (reference sequence). The CDR3 has 13 amino acids. The CDR3: CASWGTKTDTQYF. DNA of the CDR3: TGTGCCAGCTGGGGGACTAAAACAGATACGCAGTATTTT.

This clonotype showed up many times. The chain employs TRBV30 and TRBJ2-2, with D possibly TRBD1 on 6 matching bases. Trimming took 7 bases from V and 3 from J, leaving 15 bases between them. Germline CDR1 and CDR2: GTSNPN and SVGIG (reference sequence). This CDR3 has 14 amino acids. CDR3 bases: TGTGCCTCCGACCAGGGGATGTACACCGGGGAGCTGTTTTTT. Its translation is CASDQGMYTGELFF.

This clonotype was recorded many times. This chain joins TRBV19 and TRBJ2-3; D not certain. Trimming cost V 6 bases and J 5 bases, with 15 bases left between them. The CDR3 totals 14 residues. The germline V gene encodes CDR1 LNHDA and CDR2 SQIVND (reference sequence). The chain's CDR3 is CASSHPVRGDTQYF. CDR3 nucleotide sequence: TGTGCCAGTAGCCACCCCGTCCGAGGAGATACGCAGTATTTT.

V usage is TRBV7-2 and J usage is TRBJ2-1; 7 bases align to TRBD1. This CDR3 comprises 15 residues. The germline V gene has CDR1 SGHTA and CDR2 FQGNSA. The V segment lost 1 base and the J segment 6 bases; nucleotides outside the gene matches: 6. The CDR3 sequence is CASSLERGQANEQFF. The CDR3 region has the DNA TGTGCCAGCAGCTTAGAGAGGGGGCAGGCCAATGAGCAGTTCTTC.

The sample holds a few counts of this clonotype. The chain has TRBV10-1 and TRBJ2-1; 8 bases map to TRBD1. Germline CDR1 reads WNHNN; CDR2 reads SYGVQD (reference sequence). The CDR3 covers 13 residues. The V segment lost 6 bases and the J segment 4 bases; nucleotides outside the gene matches: 2. The CDR3 spells CASSRGLYNEQFF. The CDR3, as DNA: TGCGCCAGCAGCAGGGGGCTGTACAATGAGCAGTTCTTC.

Ten or more counts support this clonotype. The chain is built from TRBV9 and TRBJ2-3; D gene ambiguous. The germline CDR1 and CDR2 sequences are SGDLS and YYNGEE. Between the trimmed V and J ends, which lost 6 bases and 5 bases, there was a span of 16 bases. The CDR3 has 14 residues. CDR3 protein: CASTLTGVGDTQYF. The CDR3 nucleotides read TGTGCCAGCACCCTGACTGGGGTTGGAGATACGCAGTATTTT.

This clonotype was seen ten or more times. This sequence joins TRBV11-2 and TRBJ2-1, with 8 bases that match TRBD2. J lost 4 bases, V lost 4 bases, and 12 bases had no gene match. Germline CDR1 and CDR2: SGHAT and FQNNGV. The CDR3 spans 17 residues. The CDR3 sequence is CASSYLRLTSVYNEQFF. CDR3 sequence (DNA): TGTGCCAGCAGCTACCTAAGATTGACTAGCGTATACAATGAGCAGTTCTTC.

This clonotype was counted at least ten times. The chain combines TRBV7-2 with TRBJ1-1; perhaps TRBD1 as D (5 bases). Germline CDR1 SGHTA, CDR2 FQGNSA. The CDR3 is made up of 13 amino acids. The germline V and J ends were trimmed by 6 bases and 5 bases, with 13 bases remaining between them. CDR3 coding DNA: TGTGCCAGCAGTCTCAGGGTAGGGACTGAAGCTTTCTTT. Amino acid sequence: CASSLRVGTEAFF.

This clonotype was seen ten or more times. The genes are TRBV11-3 and TRBJ1-2; D is unresolved. The CDR3 consists of 11 residues. CDR1 is SGHNT, CDR2 YENEEA, per germline. V was clipped by 3 bases and J by 8 bases, with 7 bases between them. For the CDR3, the DNA is TGTGCCAGCAGCTTTAACGAAGGCTACACCTTC. Its protein is CASSFNEGYTF.

This clonotype was picked up many times. The rearrangement uses TRBV12-3 or TRBV12-4 and TRBJ2-7, with D maybe TRBD1 (6 bases). The CDR3 is made up of 14 amino acids. V lost 2 bases and J lost 1, with 9 bases in between. The CDR3 loop reads CASSLFQGSYEQYF. The DNA for the CDR3 is TGTGCCAGCAGTTTATTTCAGGGGTCCTACGAGCAGTACTTC.

The rearrangement joins TRBV5-4 to TRBJ2-3; D unresolved. Germline values: CDR1 SGHNT, CDR2 YYREEE (reference sequence). V was clipped by 1 base and J by 5 bases, with 5 bases between them. The CDR3 length is 12 residues. The CDR3 spells CASSLSEDTQYF. Here the CDR3 DNA reads TGTGCCAGCAGCTTGTCTGAAGATACGCAGTATTTT.

Regarding this clonotype: Being one base from a much bigger clone, this may be a read error. The V and J genes are TRBV12-3 or TRBV12-4 and TRBJ2-5; the D gene is possibly TRBD2 (6 bases). The CDR3 totals 13 residues. CDR3 coding DNA: TGTACCAGCAGGGACTTTACTAAAGAGACCCAGTACTTC. It translates to CTSRDFTKETQYF.

The genes are TRBV5-1 and TRBJ1-2; possibly TRBD1 for D (5 bases). The CDR3 is 13 amino acids. Trimming left V 0 bases short and J 6 bases short, with 9 bases between. Germline V gene sequence: CDR1 SGHRS, CDR2 YFSETQ. The DNA for the CDR3 is TGCGCCAGCAGCTTGGAGGGGACTAATGGCTACACCTTC. Translation gives CASSLEGTNGYTF.

This clonotype came up many times. This chain links TRBV2 with TRBJ2-1; no definite D call. V lost 4 bases and J 6 bases, leaving 10 bases between the germline ends. The CDR3 runs 13 residues. CDR1 is SNHLY, CDR2 FYNNEI, per germline. The CDR3 DNA reads TGTGCCAGCAGTGGGGGATGGGGCAATGAGCAGTTCTTC. As protein: CASSGGWGNEQFF.

This clonotype has just a few counts. The rearrangement joins TRBV6-1 to TRBJ2-7; a weak D match, TRBD1 (5 bases). Per the germline V gene, CDR1 is MNHNS and CDR2 is SASEGT. The V gene lost 2 bases and the J gene lost 2 bases, with 10 bases spanning the gap. The length of the CDR3 is 14 residues. In nucleotides, the CDR3 is TGTGCCAGCAGTGAATTCGCAGGGACCTACGAGCAGTACTTC. Translating it yields CASSEFAGTYEQYF.

Remarks on this clonotype: A much more abundant neighbour one base away suggests this may be a read error. The chain has TRBV9 and TRBJ2-5; 9 bases match TRBD1. The CDR3 covers 17 residues. Germline CDR1 reads SGDLS; CDR2 reads YYNGEE. In nucleotides, the CDR3 is TGTGCCAGCAGCGGAGGGAGGAGGACAGGGGCACAAGAGTCCCAGTACTTC. Residues: CASSGGRRTGAQESQYF. Drawing the rest from reference TRBV9 and TRBJ2-5, the complete variable domain is DSGVTQTPKHLITATGQRVTLRCSPRSGDLSVYWYQQSLDQGLQFLIQYYNGEERAKGNILERFSAQQFPDLHSELNLSSLELGDSALYFCASSGGRRTGAQESQYFGPGTRLLVL.

The chain links TRBV28 to TRBJ2-7, with TRBD1 matching over 9 bases. The CDR3 runs 14 residues. Per the germline V gene, CDR1 is MDHEN and CDR2 is SYDVKM. The junction had 7 bases not matched to a gene; V was cut back by 5 bases and J by 5 bases. CDR3 sequence: CASSPGQGKDEQYF. CDR3 in DNA: TGTGCCAGCAGTCCGGGACAGGGAAAGGACGAGCAGTACTTC. Variable domain in full (rest from reference TRBV28 and TRBJ2-7): DVKVTQSSRYLVKRTGEKVFLECVQDMDHENMFWYRQDPGLGLRLIYFSYDVKMKEKGDIPEGYSVSREKKERFSLILESASTNQTSMYLCASSPGQGKDEQYFGPGTRLTVT.